Sequencing of this T cell receptor (beta chain) was carried out in a study of CD8+CD57+ T cells in acquired aplastic anemia. Study context: DNA per sorted CD4+ or CD8+ sample ranged 0.2 to 27.4 ug, averaging roughly 3.2 ug. Study-wide results and caveats: The CD8+ Simpson's diversity of patients and controls was not significantly different.

Only patients with CD8+CD57+ cell expansion on flow cytometry were chosen for sequencing. The cohort consisted entirely of patients having severe acquired aplastic anemia. Investigators profiled TCR beta VDJ and CDR3 from genomic DNA template. MiXCR, applied by TCRdb to the reads, yields one record per CDR3 protein. Of about 54,000 distinct CDR3 sequences in the sample, around 50% are singletons; the top ten hold around 15%. The CDR3 is made up of 16 amino acids. Trimming cost V 3 bases and J 10 bases; bases outside gene matches: 13. Germline V CDR1 and CDR2: SGHDT, YYEEEE. This clonotype was recorded many times. What it binds is not known.

The specimen sequenced was sorted CD4+, CD8+, or CD8+CD57+ T cells (not recorded which) from PBMCs. The rearrangement joins TRBV5-6 to TRBJ2-1; 10 bases fit TRBD2. This clonotype originated in a human donor with aplastic anemia. CDR3 nucleotide sequence: TGTGCCAGCAGCTCCGATCCGGGACTAGCGCCGCAAGAGCAGTTCTTC. Protein sequence: CASSSDPGLAPQEQFF.